The clone carrying this T cell receptor beta chain was observed a few times. Assembly of TCR beta libraries relied on iRepertoire HTBI primers together with Arm-PCR of CDR3 regions. TCRdb reprocessed the multiplex PCR reads via MiXCR and lists one record per CDR3 protein. This sample carries fewer than 600,000 distinct CDR3 sequences, 22% of them seen once, and the ten largest clones take 10% to 15%. The time point here: persistent/refractory GD, antithyroid drugs over 5 years with positive TRAb. Generation of the TCR library employed RNA extracted from PBMCs. Diagnoses of Graves' disease were made by American Thyroid Association guidelines. The authors drew 7 to 10 milliliters of peripheral blood into EDTA tubes. This entry belongs to a study of regulatory T cells in long-lasting Graves disease. Study background: By definition, persistent Graves' disease involved antithyroid drugs for over 5 years alongside positive TSH receptor antibodies.

This clonotype originated in a female donor with Graves disease. Sample: peripheral blood mononuclear cells (PBMCs), taken when the disease was refractory, from a patient treated with antithyroid drugs.

The CDR3 DNA is TGTGCCAGCAGTGAATACCGGGACGGCTCCTATGGCTACACCTTC. Amino acid sequence: CASSEYRDGSYGYTF. V and J are TRBV25-1 and TRBJ1-2; D possibly corresponds to TRBD1 (5 bases). Germline CDR1 reads MGHDK; CDR2 reads SYGVNS. This CDR3 spans 15 amino acids. Trimming pared 0 bases from V and 4 bases from J, leaving 12 bases between.